This T cell receptor (beta chain) was found in a study of metastatic and nonmetastatic thyroid tumors. Germline V gene data show CDR1 as MGHRA and CDR2 as YSYEKL. V trimming: 0 bases; J trimming: 0 bases; junction bases outside the gene matches: 11. The CDR3 consists of 20 residues. All patients were untreated before thyroid surgery. Under the authors' procedure: The authors used CDR3 differences across clinicopathological groups to build a distant-metastasis classifier for papillary thyroid cancer. From the PCR reads, TCRdb re-called clones with MiXCR. TCRdb's processing, not the authors' own work, is the source of the V and J calls. The table has about 93,000 clones, about an eighth seen once. This clone was seen repeatedly, ten times or more.

Material for sequencing was blood. The receptor was isolated from a female donor with papillary thyroid cancer or a benign thyroid nodule (not recorded which). Some clones in this sample may be carry-over from other donors' samples. V usage is TRBV4-1 and J usage is TRBJ2-3, with 11 bases aligning to TRBD2. CDR3 sequence: CASSQDLGASGRTSTDTQYF. CDR3 DNA sequence: TGCGCCAGCAGCCAAGATCTGGGGGCTAGCGGGAGGACTAGCACAGATACGCAGTATTTT.